The clone carrying this T cell receptor (beta chain) was counted between two and nine times. Its target is not known. The CDR3 runs to 15 residues. V lost 3 bases, J lost 6 bases, and 14 bases lay in between. Germline-derived CDR1 and CDR2 are MDHEN and SYDVKM. Amplification targeted TCR beta CDR3 regions from RNA transcripts. Researchers ran a first-round RT-PCR on the TCR CDR3 using the HTBI primer set. TCRdb itself ran the multiplex PCR reads through MiXCR, one entry per CDR3 protein. The data contain about 420,000 distinct CDR3 sequences, around 14% of them singletons. The data belong to a study of T cells in Graves' hyperthyroidism and ophthalmopathy. Study results and caveats: Blood also contained most expanded thyroid clonotypes above 0.001. A model using 13 V-J features told ophthalmopathy apart from stable hyperthyroidism.

Uncontrolled infection, other autoimmune disease, pregnancy or lactation excluded patients. Clinicians diagnosed patients from clinical symptoms, serum thyroxine and TRAb, thyroid ultrasound and orbital computed tomography. This clonotype was obtained from a woman between 18 and 29 years old with Graves' hyperthyroidism. The chain combines TRBV28 with TRBJ2-2, with D unclear. Sequencing was carried out using blood. The CDR3 spells CASSFRTAGSGELFF. The DNA for the CDR3 is TGTGCCAGCAGTTTCCGGACCGCCGGGTCCGGGGAGCTGTTTTTT.